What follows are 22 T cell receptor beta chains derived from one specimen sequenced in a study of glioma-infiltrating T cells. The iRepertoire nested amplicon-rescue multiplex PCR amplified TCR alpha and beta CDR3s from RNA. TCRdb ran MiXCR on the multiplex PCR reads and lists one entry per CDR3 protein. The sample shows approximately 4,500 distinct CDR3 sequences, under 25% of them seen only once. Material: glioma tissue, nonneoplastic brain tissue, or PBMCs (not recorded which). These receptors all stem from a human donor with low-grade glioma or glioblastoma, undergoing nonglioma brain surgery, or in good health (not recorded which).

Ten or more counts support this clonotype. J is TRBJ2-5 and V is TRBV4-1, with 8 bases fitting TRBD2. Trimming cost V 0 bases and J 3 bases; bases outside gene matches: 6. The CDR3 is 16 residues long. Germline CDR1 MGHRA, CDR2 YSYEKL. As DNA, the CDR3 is TGCGCCAGCAGCCAAGATCTTTCCGGGGGGGAAGAGACCCAGTACTTC. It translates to CASSQDLSGGEETQYF.

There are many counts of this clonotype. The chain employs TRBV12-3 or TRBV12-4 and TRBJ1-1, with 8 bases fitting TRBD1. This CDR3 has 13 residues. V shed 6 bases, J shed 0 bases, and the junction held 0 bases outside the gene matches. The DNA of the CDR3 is TGTGCCAGCAGGGGACAGGTGAACACTGAAGCTTTCTTT. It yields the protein CASRGQVNTEAFF.

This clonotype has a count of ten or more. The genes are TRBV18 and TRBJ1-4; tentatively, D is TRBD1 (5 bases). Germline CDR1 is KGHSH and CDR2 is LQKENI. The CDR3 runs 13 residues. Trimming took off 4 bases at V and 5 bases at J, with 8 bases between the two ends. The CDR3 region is CASSRDWNEKLFF. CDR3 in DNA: TGTGCCAGCTCACGGGACTGGAATGAAAAACTGTTTTTT.

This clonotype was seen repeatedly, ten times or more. CDR3: CASSQERGGNYNEQFF. Here the CDR3 DNA reads TGTGCCAGCAGTCAAGAGCGGGGGGGCAACTACAATGAGCAGTTCTTC. The rearrangement joins TRBV25-1 to TRBJ2-1; TRBD2 matches 10 bases. Germline CDR1 is MGHDK and CDR2 is SYGVNS. The CDR3 is made up of 16 amino acids. The V segment lost 5 bases and the J segment 3 bases; nucleotides outside the gene matches: 7.

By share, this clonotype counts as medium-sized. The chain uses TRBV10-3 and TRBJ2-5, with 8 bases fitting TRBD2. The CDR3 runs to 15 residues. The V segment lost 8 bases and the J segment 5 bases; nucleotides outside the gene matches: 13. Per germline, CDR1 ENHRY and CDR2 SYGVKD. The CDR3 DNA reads TGTGCCATCTCAAGCGCTAGCGGGCTTCAGGAGACCCAGTACTTC. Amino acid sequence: CAISSASGLQETQYF.

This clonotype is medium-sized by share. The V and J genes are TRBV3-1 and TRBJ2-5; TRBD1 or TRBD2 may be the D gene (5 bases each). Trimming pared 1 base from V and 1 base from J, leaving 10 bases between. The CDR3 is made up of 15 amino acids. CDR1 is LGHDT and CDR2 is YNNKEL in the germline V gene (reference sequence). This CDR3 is CASSQASRGQETQYF. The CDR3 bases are TGTGCCAGCAGCCAAGCATCGAGGGGCCAAGAGACCCAGTACTTC.

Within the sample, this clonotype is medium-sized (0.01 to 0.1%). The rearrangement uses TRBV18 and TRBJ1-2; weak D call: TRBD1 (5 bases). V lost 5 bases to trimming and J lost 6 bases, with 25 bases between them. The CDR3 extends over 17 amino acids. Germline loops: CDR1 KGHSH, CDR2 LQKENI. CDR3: CASSERRGLAEGNGYTF. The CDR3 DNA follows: TGTGCCAGCTCAGAAAGGAGGGGCCTGGCTGAAGGGAATGGCTACACCTTC.

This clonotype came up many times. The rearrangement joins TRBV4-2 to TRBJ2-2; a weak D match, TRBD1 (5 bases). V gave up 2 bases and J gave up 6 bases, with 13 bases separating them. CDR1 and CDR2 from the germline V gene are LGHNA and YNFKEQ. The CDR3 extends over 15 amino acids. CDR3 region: CASSQLQGGAGELFF. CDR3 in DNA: TGTGCCAGCAGCCAACTCCAGGGTGGCGCCGGGGAGCTGTTTTTT.

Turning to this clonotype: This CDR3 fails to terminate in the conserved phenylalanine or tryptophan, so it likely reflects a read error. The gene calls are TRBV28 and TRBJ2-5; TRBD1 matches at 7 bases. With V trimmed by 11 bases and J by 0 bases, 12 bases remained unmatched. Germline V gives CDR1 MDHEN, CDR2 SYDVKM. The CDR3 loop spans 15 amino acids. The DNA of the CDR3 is TGTGCCGGCTTGAGGGGGACAGACAACCAAGAGACCCAGTACCTC. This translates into CAGLRGTDNQETQYL.

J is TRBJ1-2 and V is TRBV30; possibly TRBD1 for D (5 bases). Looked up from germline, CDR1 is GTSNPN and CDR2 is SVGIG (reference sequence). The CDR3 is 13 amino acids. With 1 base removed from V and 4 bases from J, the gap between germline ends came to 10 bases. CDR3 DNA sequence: TGTGCCTGGAGTGACCAGGGTTTCTATGGCTACACCTTC. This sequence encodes CAWSDQGFYGYTF.

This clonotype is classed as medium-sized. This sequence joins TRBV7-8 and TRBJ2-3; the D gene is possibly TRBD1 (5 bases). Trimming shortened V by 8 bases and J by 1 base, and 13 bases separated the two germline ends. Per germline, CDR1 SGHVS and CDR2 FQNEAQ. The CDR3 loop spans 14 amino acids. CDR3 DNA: TGTGCCAGCCTCAGGGTTGTGGGCACAGATACGCAGTATTTT. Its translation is CASLRVVGTDTQYF.

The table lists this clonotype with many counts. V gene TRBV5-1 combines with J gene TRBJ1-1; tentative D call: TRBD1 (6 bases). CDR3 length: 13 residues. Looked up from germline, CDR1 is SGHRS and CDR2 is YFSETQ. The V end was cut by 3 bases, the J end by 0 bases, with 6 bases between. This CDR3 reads CASSSGVNTEAFF. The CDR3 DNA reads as TGCGCCAGCAGCTCAGGGGTGAACACTGAAGCTTTCTTT.

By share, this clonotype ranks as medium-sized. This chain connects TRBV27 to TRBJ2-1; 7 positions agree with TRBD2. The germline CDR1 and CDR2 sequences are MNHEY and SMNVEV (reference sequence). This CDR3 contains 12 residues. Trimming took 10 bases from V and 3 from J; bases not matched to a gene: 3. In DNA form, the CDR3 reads TGTGCCATCGGGGGGTACTACAATGAGCAGTTCTTC. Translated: CAIGGYYNEQFF.

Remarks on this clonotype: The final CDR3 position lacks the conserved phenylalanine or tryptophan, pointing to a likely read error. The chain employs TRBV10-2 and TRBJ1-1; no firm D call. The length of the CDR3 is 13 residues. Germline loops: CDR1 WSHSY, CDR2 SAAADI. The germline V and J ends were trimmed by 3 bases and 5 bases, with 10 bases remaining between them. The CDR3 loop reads CASSEVEATEAFL. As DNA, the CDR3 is TGCGCCAGCAGTGAAGTCGAGGCGACTGAAGCTTTCCTT.

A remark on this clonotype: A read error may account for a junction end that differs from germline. CDR3 sequence: CASRQGSYNSPLHF. The DNA for the CDR3 is TGCGCCAGCAGGCAGGGGTCCTATAATTCACCCCTTCACTTT. The chain is built from TRBV4-1 and TRBJ1-6, with a possible D match to TRBD1 (6 bases). The CDR3 consists of 14 residues. Germline values: CDR1 MGHRA, CDR2 YSYEKL.

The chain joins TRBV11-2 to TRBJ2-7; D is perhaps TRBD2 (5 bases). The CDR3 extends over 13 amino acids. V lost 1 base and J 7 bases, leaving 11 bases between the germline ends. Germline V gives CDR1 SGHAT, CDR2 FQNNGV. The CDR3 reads CASSLGLHNEQYV. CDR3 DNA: TGTGCCAGCAGCTTAGGACTACACAATGAGCAGTACGTC.

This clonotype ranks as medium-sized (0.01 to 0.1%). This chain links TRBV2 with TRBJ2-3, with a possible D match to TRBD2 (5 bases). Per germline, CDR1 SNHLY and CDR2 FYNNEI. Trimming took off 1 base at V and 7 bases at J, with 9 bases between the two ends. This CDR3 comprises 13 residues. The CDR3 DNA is TGTGCCAGCAGTGAAGGTCGGGGAAATACGCAGTATTTT. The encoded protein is CASSEGRGNTQYF.

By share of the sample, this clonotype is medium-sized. Here the CDR3 DNA reads TGTGCCAGCAGTGAAGATGGGGCGGCTGGAAACACCATATATTTT. It encodes CASSEDGAAGNTIYF. The V call is TRBV2, the J call TRBJ1-3; D is perhaps TRBD1 (5 bases). V lost 1 base and J 2 bases, leaving 9 bases between the germline ends. Per the germline V gene, CDR1 is SNHLY and CDR2 is FYNNEI. The CDR3 sequence is 15 residues long.

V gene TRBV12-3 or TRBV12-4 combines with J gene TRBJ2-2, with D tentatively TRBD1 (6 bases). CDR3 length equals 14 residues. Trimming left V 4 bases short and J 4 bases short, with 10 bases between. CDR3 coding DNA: TGTGCCAGCAGTTCATTCAGGGGCACCGGGGAGCTGTTTTTT. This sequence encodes CASSSFRGTGELFF.

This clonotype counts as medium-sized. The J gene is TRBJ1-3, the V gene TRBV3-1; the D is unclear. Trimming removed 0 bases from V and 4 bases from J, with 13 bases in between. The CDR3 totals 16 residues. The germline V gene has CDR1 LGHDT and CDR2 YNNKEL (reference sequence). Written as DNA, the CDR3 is TGTGCCAGCAGCCAAGAAGGGCCACCGCCAGGAAACACCATATATTTT. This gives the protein CASSQEGPPPGNTIYF.

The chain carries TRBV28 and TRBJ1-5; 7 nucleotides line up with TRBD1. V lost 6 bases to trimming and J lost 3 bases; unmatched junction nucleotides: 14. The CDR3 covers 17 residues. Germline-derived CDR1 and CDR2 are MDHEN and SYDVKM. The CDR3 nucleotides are TGTGCCAGCAGCCCAACTAAAAGGACAGGAGCCAATCAGCCCCAGCATTTT. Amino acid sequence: CASSPTKRTGANQPQHF.

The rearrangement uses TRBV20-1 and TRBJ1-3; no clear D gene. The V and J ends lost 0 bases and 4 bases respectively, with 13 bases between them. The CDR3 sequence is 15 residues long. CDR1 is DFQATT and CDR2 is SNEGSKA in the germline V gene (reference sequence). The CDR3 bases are TGCAGTGCTAGAGATCCCCGGGCGGGAGGAAACACCATATATTTT. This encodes CSARDPRAGGNTIYF.